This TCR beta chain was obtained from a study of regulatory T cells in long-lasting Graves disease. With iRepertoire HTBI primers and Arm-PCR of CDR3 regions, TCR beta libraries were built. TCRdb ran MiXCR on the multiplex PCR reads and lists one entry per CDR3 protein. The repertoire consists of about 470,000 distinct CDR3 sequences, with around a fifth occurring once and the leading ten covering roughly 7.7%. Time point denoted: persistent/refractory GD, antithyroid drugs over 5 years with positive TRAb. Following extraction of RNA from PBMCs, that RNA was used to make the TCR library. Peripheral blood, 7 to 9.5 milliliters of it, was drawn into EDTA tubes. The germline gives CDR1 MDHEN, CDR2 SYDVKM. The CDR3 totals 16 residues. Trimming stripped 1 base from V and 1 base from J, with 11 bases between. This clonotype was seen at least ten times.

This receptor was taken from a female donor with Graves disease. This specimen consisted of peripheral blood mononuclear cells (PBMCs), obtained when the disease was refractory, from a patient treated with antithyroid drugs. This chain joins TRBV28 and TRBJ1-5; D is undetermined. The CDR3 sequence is CASSLSYDGSNQPQHF. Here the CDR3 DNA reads TGTGCCAGCAGTTTATCTTATGACGGGAGCAATCAGCCCCAGCATTTT.